The source of this T cell receptor beta chain is a study of T cells in Graves' hyperthyroidism and ophthalmopathy. RNA transcripts served as the template for amplifying TCR beta CDR3 regions. HTBI primers drove first-round RT-PCR of the TCR CDR3. TCRdb re-analysed the multiplex PCR reads in MiXCR, keeping a single row per CDR3 protein. Here the sample spans about 200,000 distinct CDR3 sequences, roughly a sixth being singletons. Per the germline V gene, CDR1 is MNHNS and CDR2 is SASEGT. The CDR3 extends over 14 amino acids. Germline trimming cut 6 bases from V and 1 base from J; bases unmatched to any gene: 6. In this sample, this clonotype turned up many times.

The rearrangement joins TRBV6-1 to TRBJ2-7; TRBD2 matches at 7 bases. The origin of this receptor is a woman in her 50s with Graves' hyperthyroidism. Sequences were obtained from blood. The CDR3 protein is CASSGGRGSYEQYF. The DNA of the CDR3 is TGTGCCAGCAGCGGCGGGAGAGGATCCTACGAGCAGTACTTC.